This T cell receptor beta chain came from a study of T cells in women clearing cervical HPV infection. Study summary: HLA type could not be excluded as a confounder. Notes on the study in general: Associations may precede or follow infection; HPV-specific or memory T cells were not isolated.

CDR3 length: 15 amino acids. The germline CDR1 and CDR2 sequences are LNHDA and SQIVND (reference sequence). Germline trimming cut 4 bases from V and 3 bases from J; bases unmatched to any gene: 2. Dot-blot hybridization genotyped cervical HPV amplified with MY09/MY11 PCR. The assay was immunoSEQ multiplex PCR, and TCRdb's table has in-frame clones only and misses some. The sample table includes roughly 14,000 clones. With regard to this clone: Its specificity is unknown. The sequenced fragment ends 3 residues before the CDR3 boundary, so the rest is inferred from the germline J gene.

The sample was blood buffy coat. J is TRBJ2-2 and V is TRBV19, with TRBD1 matching 10 bases. This TCR was sampled from a woman aged 18 to 75 with a cervical HPV16 infection that either progressed to CIN3+ or cleared (not recorded which). CDR3 in amino acids: CASSKGTGDTGELFF. The DNA read from the CDR3 is TGTGCCAGTAGTAAAGGGACAGGGGACACCGGGGAG.